A single sample gave rise to the 14 T cell receptor beta chains below, sequenced in a study of tumor-infiltrating lymphocytes in primary liver carcinoma. Researchers generated TCR beta cDNA from approximately 520 ng of total RNA, relying on a constant-region primer. Slightly modified ARM-PCR, run as three nested multiplex PCR rounds, produced the TCR beta libraries. Primers for the first two PCR rounds were TRBV1-TRBV30 forward primers and a C-beta reverse primer (around 11 cycles per round). TCRdb itself ran the multiplex PCR reads through MiXCR, one entry per CDR3 protein. The sample yields a few hundred thousand distinct CDR3 sequences, approximately 58% seen once. Germline DNA was also extracted, and blood RNA was taken from unsorted whole blood. The sequenced sample was peripheral blood. All receptors derive from a woman aged 25 to 45 with primary liver carcinoma and hepatitis B virus infection.

As concerns this clonotype: Lacking the conserved final phenylalanine or tryptophan, this CDR3 likely reflects a read error. The gene calls are TRBV29-1 and TRBJ2-1; possibly TRBD2 for D (6 bases). The germline V gene has CDR1 SQVTM and CDR2 ANQGSEA. The CDR3 length is 13 residues. The V gene lost 5 bases and the J gene lost 4 bases, with 12 bases spanning the gap. In nucleotides, the CDR3 is TGCAGCGTTCCCGACGGGGGATACAATGAGCAGTTCATC. Its protein product is CSVPDGGYNEQFI.

Note on this clonotype: At one end, the junction sequence differs from germline, possibly due to a read error. The rearrangement uses TRBV4-1 and TRBJ2-1; tentatively, D is TRBD2 (6 bases). The CDR3 consists of 16 residues. Germline V gene data show CDR1 as MGHRA and CDR2 as YSYEKL. The CDR3 nucleotides are TGCGCCAGCAGCCAATTCGGGAGCCTTGGAGGCAATGAGCAGCTCTTC. This translates into CASSQFGSLGGNEQLF.

This clonotype was seen ten or more times. The gene calls are TRBV11-2 and TRBJ2-1; D is unclear. CDR1 SGHAT and CDR2 FQNNGV come from the germline V gene. The V end was cut by 3 bases, the J end by 9 bases, with 15 bases between. This CDR3 contains 14 residues. CDR3 nucleotide sequence: TGTGCCAGCAGCTTGGCATATAGGGTCCGTGAGCAGTTCTTC. It encodes CASSLAYRVREQFF.

This clonotype was recorded at least ten times. The genes are TRBV6-6 and TRBJ2-3, with 7 bases matching TRBD2. This CDR3 contains 15 residues. The trim removed 2 bases at V and 4 bases at J, leaving 6 bases unmatched. The germline CDR1 and CDR2 sequences are MNHNY and SVGAGI (reference sequence). CDR3 sequence (DNA): TGTGCCAGCAGTTACGGCGGGAGTGGTGCAGATACGCAGTATTTT. Residues: CASSYGGSGADTQYF.

A word on this clonotype: This may stem from a read error, because a much larger clone lies one nucleotide away. The chain carries TRBV6-1 and TRBJ2-7; D remains ambiguous. The CDR3 consists of 13 residues. Germline CDR1 and CDR2: MNHNS and SASEGT. CDR3 sequence: CATSGSFRREQYF. The CDR3 DNA is TGTGCCACCAGTGGGTCGTTCCGCAGGGAGCAGTACTTC.

V usage is TRBV7-9 and J usage is TRBJ2-7; 10 bases fit TRBD1. In germline, CDR1 is SEHNR, CDR2 FQNEAQ (reference sequence). CDR3 length: 14 amino acids. V shed 7 bases, J shed 5 bases, and the junction held 8 bases outside the gene matches. The chain's CDR3 is CASTPGTGAHEQYF. Here the CDR3 DNA reads TGTGCCAGCACCCCGGGGACAGGGGCCCACGAGCAGTACTTC.

This CDR3 is CSASLAGAPSDEQYF. The CDR3 nucleotides read TGCAGCGCTTCTCTAGCGGGAGCTCCGTCGGACGAGCAGTACTTC. The chain has TRBV20-1 and TRBJ2-7; 10 bases agree with TRBD2. The CDR3 runs 15 residues. Looked up from germline, CDR1 is DFQATT and CDR2 is SNEGSKA (reference sequence).

This chain uses TRBV11-2 with TRBJ2-2; maybe TRBD1 (6 bases). The ends were cut back, 5 bases at V and 3 bases at J, with 10 bases in the middle. This CDR3 contains 14 residues. CDR1 is SGHAT and CDR2 is FQNNGV in the germline V gene. CDR3 sequence reads: CASSNQGHTGELFF. The CDR3 DNA follows: TGTGCCAGCAGCAACCAGGGGCACACCGGGGAGCTGTTTTTT.

Of note for this clonotype: This may be a read error: a much more frequent sequence differs by one nucleotide. The J gene is TRBJ2-4, the V gene TRBV10-1, with D perhaps matching TRBD1 (6 bases). V was pared by 4 bases and J by 9 bases, with 13 bases between. The CDR3 loop spans 13 amino acids. Germline V CDR1 and CDR2: WNHNN, SYGVQD (reference sequence). CDR3 bases: TGCGCCAGCAGTGCGATACAGGGTATCATTCAGTACTTC. Translating gives CASSAIQGIIQYF.

About this clonotype itself: Possible read error: a much larger clone is one base away. V gene TRBV12-3 or TRBV12-4 combines with J gene TRBJ2-1; tentatively, D is TRBD2 (6 bases). This CDR3 contains 14 residues. The CDR3 DNA reads TGTGCCAGCAGTTTGGGAACGGTGGGAGGTGAGCAGTTATTC. Translating gives CASSLGTVGGEQLF.

This clonotype was counted ten times or more. This chain uses TRBV29-1 with TRBJ2-1; D uncertain. Per germline, CDR1 SQVTM and CDR2 ANQGSEA. This CDR3 contains 13 residues. Trimming shortened V by 1 base and J by 7 bases, and 11 bases separated the two germline ends. Here the CDR3 reads CSVEGVGLNEQFF. CDR3 DNA: TGCAGCGTTGAAGGGGTAGGGTTGAATGAGCAGTTCTTC.

As for this clonotype: Since a much larger clone is just one base distant, this may be a read error. The rearrangement uses TRBV12-5 and TRBJ2-1; no firm D call. Per the germline V gene, CDR1 is LGHNT and CDR2 is FRNRAP. CDR3 length: 14 residues. The CDR3 bases are TGTGTTAGTGGTTTACGAGTAACGAGCAATGAGCAGTTCTTC. Translating it yields CVSGLRVTSNEQFF. The full variable domain, its missing parts supplied by reference TRBV12-5 and TRBJ2-1, is DARVTQTPRHKVTEMGQEVTMRCQPILGHNTVFWYRQTMMQGLELLAYFRNRAPLDDSGMPKDRFSAEMPDATLATLKIQPSEPRDSAVYFCVSGLRVTSNEQFFGPGTRLTVL.

At least ten counts were recorded for this clonotype. The genes are TRBV11-3 and TRBJ2-3, with D possibly TRBD2 on 5 matching bases. The CDR3 contains 16 residues. The germline V gene has CDR1 SGHNT and CDR2 YENEEA. V was pared by 6 bases and J by 3 bases, with 19 bases between. The CDR3 DNA is TGTGCCAGCAGACCAAAAGATCTCGGGATGACAGATACGCAGTATTTT. Its translation is CASRPKDLGMTDTQYF.

Note on this clonotype: A read error may explain this, as a much larger clone is one base away. This chain links TRBV12-3 or TRBV12-4 with TRBJ1-6, with D uncertain. The CDR3 covers 14 residues. As DNA, the CDR3 is TGTGCCAGCAGTACGCTGGGAGGCGCTTCACACCTCCACTTT. Amino acids: CASSTLGGASHLHF.